This T cell receptor beta chain originates from a study of beta chain features in type 1 diabetes. Study results and limitations: When VDJ junctions were examined, type 1 diabetes patients showed fewer insertions and more deletions. Researchers report that Type 1 diabetes patients had moderately but significantly shorter TCRB CDR3s across all four CD4+ subsets.

Every isolated RNA sample was fully reverse transcribed, so sequencing captured expressed TCRB transcripts. Only in-frame clones appear in the TCRdb table, and some are missing; sequencing was by immunoSEQ multiplex PCR. The data contain some 700,000 clones, 13% of them singletons. The V end was cut by 1 base, the J end by 0 bases, with 13 bases between. The CDR3 runs 18 residues. CDR1 and CDR2 (germline): SEHNR, FQNEAQ (reference sequence). To note about this clone: As yet, its antigen is unknown.

The chain is built from TRBV7-9 and TRBJ2-6, with D unresolved. The specimen was naive CD4+ T cells from blood. The TCR was taken from a man between 18 and 35 years old with type 1 diabetes. CDR3 sequence reads: CASSLGFGSDSGANVLTF. DNA for the CDR3: TGTGCCAGCAGCTTAGGTTTCGGGTCGGACTCTGGGGCCAACGTCCTGACTTTC.